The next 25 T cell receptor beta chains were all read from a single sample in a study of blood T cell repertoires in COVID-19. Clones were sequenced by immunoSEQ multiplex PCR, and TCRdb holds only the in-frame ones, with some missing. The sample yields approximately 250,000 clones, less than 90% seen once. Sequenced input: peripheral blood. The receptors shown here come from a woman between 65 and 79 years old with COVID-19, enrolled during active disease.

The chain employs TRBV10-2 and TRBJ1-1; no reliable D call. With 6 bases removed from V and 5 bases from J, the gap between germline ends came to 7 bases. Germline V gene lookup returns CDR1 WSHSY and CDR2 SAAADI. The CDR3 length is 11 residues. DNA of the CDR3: TGCGCCAGCAGCCGGAGTACTGAAGCTTTCTTT. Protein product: CASSRSTEAFF.

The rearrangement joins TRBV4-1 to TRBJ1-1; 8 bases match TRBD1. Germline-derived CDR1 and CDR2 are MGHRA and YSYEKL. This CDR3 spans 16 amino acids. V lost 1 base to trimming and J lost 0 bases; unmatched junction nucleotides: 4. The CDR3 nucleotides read TGCGCCAGCAGCCAAGCTCCAGGGGGCATGAACACTGAAGCTTTCTTT. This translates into CASSQAPGGMNTEAFF.

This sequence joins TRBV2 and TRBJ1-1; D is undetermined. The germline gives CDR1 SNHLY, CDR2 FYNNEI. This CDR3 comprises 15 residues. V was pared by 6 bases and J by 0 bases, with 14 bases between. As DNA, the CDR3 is TGTGCCAGCAGCCGGTCGAGGCAACTGAACACTGAAGCTTTCTTT. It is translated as CASSRSRQLNTEAFF.

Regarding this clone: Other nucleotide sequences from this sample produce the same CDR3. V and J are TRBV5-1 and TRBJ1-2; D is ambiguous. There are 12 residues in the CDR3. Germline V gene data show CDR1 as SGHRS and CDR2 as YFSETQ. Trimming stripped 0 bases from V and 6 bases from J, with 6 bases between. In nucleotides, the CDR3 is TGCGCCAGCAGCTTGGCCGGGGATGGCTACACCTTC. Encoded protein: CASSLAGDGYTF.

This chain's CDR3 is CAIGADERPEQFF. The CDR3 nucleotides read TGTGCCATCGGAGCGGATGAACGACCTGAGCAGTTCTTC. V usage is TRBV10-3 and J usage is TRBJ2-1; TRBD2 is a possible D gene (5 bases). V lost 8 bases, J lost 9 bases, and 17 bases lay in between. Per the germline V gene, CDR1 is ENHRY and CDR2 is SYGVKD. The CDR3 extends over 13 amino acids.

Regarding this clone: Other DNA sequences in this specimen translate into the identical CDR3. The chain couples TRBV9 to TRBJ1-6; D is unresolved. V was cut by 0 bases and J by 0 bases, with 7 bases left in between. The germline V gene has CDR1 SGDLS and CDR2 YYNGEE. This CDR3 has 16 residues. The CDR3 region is CASSVDGSSYNSPLHF. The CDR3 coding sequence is TGTGCCAGCAGCGTAGACGGGAGCTCCTATAATTCACCCCTCCACTTT.

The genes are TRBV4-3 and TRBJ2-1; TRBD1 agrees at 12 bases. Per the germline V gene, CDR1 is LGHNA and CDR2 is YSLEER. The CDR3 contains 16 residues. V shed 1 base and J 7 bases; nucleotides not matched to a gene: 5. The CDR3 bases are TGCGCCAGCAGCCAAGTACCGGGACAGGGGGCGAATGAGCAGTTCTTC. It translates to CASSQVPGQGANEQFF.

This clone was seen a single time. The CDR3 reads CASSPGLAGGHAKNIQYF. The CDR3, as DNA: TGCGCCAGCAGCCCCGGACTAGCGGGGGGGCACGCCAAAAACATTCAGTACTTC. The rearrangement links TRBV4-1 to TRBJ2-4; 15 bases are shared with TRBD2. The CDR3 extends over 18 amino acids. Germline CDR1 MGHRA, CDR2 YSYEKL. Trimming at V came to 4 bases and at J to 1 base, leaving 5 bases not matched to a gene.

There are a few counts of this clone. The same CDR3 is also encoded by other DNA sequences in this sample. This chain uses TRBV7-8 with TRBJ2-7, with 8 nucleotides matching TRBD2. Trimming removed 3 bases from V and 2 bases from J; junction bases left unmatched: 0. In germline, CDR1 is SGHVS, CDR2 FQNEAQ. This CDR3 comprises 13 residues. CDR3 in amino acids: CASSFSGAYEQYF. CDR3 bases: TGTGCCAGCAGCTTTAGCGGGGCCTACGAGCAGTACTTC.

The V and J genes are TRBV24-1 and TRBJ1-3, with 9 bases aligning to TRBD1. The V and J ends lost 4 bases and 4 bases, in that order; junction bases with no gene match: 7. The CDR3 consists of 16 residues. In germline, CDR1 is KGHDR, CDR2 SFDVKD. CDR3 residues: CATSDRGQGSGNTIYF. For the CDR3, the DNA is TGTGCCACCAGTGACCGTGGACAGGGGAGCGGAAACACCATATATTTT.

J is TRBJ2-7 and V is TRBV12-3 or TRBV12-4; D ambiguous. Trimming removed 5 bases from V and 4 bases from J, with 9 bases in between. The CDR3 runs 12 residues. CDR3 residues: CASSPSAYEQYF. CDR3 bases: TGTGCCAGCAGTCCCTCTGCGTACGAGCAGTACTTC.

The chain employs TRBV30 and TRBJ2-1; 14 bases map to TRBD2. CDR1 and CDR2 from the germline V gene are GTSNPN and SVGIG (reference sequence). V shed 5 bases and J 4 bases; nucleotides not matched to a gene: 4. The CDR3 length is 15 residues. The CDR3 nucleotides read TGTGCCTGGGGACTAGCGGGGGGCCTTTACAATGAGCAGTTCTTC. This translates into CAWGLAGGLYNEQFF.

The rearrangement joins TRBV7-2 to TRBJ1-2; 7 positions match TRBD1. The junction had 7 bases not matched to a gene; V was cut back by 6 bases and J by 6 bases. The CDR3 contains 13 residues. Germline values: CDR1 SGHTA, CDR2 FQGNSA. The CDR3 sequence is CASSSYQGDGYTF. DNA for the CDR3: TGTGCCAGCAGTTCTTACCAGGGGGATGGCTACACCTTC.

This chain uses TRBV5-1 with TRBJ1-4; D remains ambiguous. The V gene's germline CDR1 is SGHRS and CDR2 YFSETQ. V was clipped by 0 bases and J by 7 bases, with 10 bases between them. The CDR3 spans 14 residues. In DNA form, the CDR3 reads TGCGCCAGCAGCTTGGCCCTAGCTGGTGAAAAACTGTTTTTT. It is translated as CASSLALAGEKLFF. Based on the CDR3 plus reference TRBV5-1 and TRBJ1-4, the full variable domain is KAGVTQTPRYLIKTRGQQVTLSCSPISGHRSVSWYQQTPGQGLQFLFEYFSETQRNKGNFPGRFSGRQFSNSRSEMNVSTLELGDSALYLCASSLALAGEKLFFGSGTQLSVL.

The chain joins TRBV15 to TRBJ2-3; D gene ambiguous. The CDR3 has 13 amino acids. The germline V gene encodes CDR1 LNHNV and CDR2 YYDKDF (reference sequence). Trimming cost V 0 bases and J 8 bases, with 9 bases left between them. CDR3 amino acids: CATSRDPGFTQYF. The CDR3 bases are TGTGCCACCAGCAGAGATCCGGGTTTTACGCAGTATTTT. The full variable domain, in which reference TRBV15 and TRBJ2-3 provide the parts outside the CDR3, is DAMVIQNPRYQVTQFGKPVTLSCSQTLNHNVMYWYQQKSSQAPKLLFHYYDKDFNNEADTPDNFQSRRPNTSFCFLDIRSPGLGDTAMYLCATSRDPGFTQYFGPGTRLTVL.

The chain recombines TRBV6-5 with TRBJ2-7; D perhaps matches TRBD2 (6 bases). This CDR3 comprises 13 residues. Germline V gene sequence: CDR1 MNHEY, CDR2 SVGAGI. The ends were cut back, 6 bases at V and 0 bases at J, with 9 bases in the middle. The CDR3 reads CASRGGDSYEQYF. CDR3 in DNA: TGTGCCAGCAGAGGAGGGGACTCCTACGAGCAGTACTTC.

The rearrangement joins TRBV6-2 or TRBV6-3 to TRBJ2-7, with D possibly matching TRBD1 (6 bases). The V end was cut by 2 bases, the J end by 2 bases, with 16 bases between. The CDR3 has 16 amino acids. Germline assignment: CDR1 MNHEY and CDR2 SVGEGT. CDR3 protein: CASSYGPTGRTYEQYF. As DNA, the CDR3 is TGTGCCAGCAGTTACGGACCAACAGGGCGGACCTACGAGCAGTACTTC.

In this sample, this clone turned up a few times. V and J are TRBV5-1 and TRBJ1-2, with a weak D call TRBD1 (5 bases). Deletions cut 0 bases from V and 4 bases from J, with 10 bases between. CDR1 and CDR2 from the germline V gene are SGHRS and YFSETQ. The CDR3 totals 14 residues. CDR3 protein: CASSLAGSGYGYTF. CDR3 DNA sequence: TGCGCCAGCAGCTTGGCAGGGTCTGGCTATGGCTACACCTTC.

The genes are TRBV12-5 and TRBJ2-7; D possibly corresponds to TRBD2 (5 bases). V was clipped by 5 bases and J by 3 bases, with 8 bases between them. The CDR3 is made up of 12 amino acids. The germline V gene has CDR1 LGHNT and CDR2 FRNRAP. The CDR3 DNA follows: TGTGCTAGTGGTCTCGGGGACTACGAGCAGTACTTC. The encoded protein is CASGLGDYEQYF.

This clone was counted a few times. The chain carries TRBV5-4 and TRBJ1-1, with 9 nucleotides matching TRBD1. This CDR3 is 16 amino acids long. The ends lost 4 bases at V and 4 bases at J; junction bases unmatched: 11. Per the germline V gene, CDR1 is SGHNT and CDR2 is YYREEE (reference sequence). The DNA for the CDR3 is TGTGCCAGCAGCGGCGGGGTGACAGGGGGATTCACTGAAGCTTTCTTT. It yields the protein CASSGGVTGGFTEAFF. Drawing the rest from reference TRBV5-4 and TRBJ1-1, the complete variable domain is ETGVTQSPTHLIKTRGQQVTLRCSSQSGHNTVSWYQQALGQGPQFIFQYYREEENGRGNFPPRFSGLQFPNYSSELNVNALELDDSALYLCASSGGVTGGFTEAFFGQGTRLTVV.

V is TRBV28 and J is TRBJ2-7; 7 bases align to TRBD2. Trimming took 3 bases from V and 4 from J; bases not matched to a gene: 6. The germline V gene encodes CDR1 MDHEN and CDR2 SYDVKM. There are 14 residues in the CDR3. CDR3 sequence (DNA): TGTGCCAGCAGTTTGGCTAGGGGAGGGTACGAGCAGTACTTC. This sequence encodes CASSLARGGYEQYF.

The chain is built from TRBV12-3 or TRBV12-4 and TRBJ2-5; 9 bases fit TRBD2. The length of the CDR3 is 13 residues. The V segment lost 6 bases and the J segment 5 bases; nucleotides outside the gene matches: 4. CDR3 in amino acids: CASSVAGEETQYF. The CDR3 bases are TGTGCCAGCAGCGTAGCGGGGGAGGAGACCCAGTACTTC.

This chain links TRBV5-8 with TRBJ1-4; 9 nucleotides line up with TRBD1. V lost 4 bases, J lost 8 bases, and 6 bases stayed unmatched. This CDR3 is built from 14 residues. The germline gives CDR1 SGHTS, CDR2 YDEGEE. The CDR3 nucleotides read TGTGCCAGCAGCGCGGGACAGGGAGGCGAAAAACTGTTTTTT. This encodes CASSAGQGGEKLFF.

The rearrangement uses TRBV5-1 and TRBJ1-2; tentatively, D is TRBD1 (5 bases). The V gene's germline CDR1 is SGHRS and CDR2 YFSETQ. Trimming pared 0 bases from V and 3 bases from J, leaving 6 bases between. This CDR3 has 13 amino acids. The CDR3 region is CASSLVGDYGYTF. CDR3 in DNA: TGCGCCAGCAGCTTGGTAGGGGACTATGGCTACACCTTC.

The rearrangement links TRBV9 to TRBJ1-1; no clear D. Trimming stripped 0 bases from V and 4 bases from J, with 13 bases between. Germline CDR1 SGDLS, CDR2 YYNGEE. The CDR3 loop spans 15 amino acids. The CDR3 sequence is CASSVGAGIPTEAFF. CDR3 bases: TGTGCCAGCAGCGTAGGGGCGGGAATCCCCACTGAAGCTTTCTTT.